There are a few counts of the clone carrying this TCR beta chain. Its antigen is unidentified. V was clipped by 5 bases and J by 0 bases, with 12 bases between them. The CDR3 covers 14 residues. Germline assignment: CDR1 SQVTM and CDR2 ANQGSEA. One entry per CDR3 protein, called by TCRdb with MiXCR from the RT-PCR reads. The data contain hundreds of thousands of distinct CDR3 sequences, more than 15% of them singletons. This sample was taken from a study of response to subunit inactivated influenza vaccine. The study's findings and limits: New T cells are recruited in small numbers by each seasonal influenza vaccination, according to the authors' suggestion.

Here the sequenced sample was CD4+ T cells sorted from PBMCs, taken about 24 months after vaccination. V usage is TRBV29-1 and J usage is TRBJ2-3; D possibly corresponds to TRBD1 (6 bases). The clonotype was recovered from a man in his fifties or sixties who received an inactivated influenza vaccine. The CDR3 is CSVRVGQSTDTQYF. DNA for the CDR3: TGCAGCGTTAGGGTGGGACAAAGCACAGATACGCAGTATTTT.